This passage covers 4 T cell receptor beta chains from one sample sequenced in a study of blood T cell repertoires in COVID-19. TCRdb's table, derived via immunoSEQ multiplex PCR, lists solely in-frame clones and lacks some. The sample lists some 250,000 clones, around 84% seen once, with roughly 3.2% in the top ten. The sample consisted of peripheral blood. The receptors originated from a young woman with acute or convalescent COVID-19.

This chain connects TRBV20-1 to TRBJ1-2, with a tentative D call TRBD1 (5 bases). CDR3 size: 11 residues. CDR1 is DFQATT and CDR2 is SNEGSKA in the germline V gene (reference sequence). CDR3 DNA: TGCGCCCTCGGGCAGGGATACGGCTACACCTTC. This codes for CALGQGYGYTF.

The CDR3 region has the DNA TGTGCCAGCAGCTTGGATCGGGGGAGCTCTGGAAACACCATATATTTT. It translates to CASSLDRGSSGNTIYF. The chain joins TRBV5-4 to TRBJ1-3; TRBD1 is a possible D gene (5 bases). Germline V gives CDR1 SGHNT, CDR2 YYREEE (reference sequence). The germline V and J ends were trimmed by 0 bases and 0 bases, with 10 bases remaining between them. This CDR3 contains 16 residues. The variable domain in full, with the rest retrieved from reference TRBV5-4 and TRBJ1-3, is ETGVTQSPTHLIKTRGQQVTLRCSSQSGHNTVSWYQQALGQGPQFIFQYYREEENGRGNFPPRFSGLQFPNYSSELNVNALELDDSALYLCASSLDRGSSGNTIYFGEGSWLTVV.

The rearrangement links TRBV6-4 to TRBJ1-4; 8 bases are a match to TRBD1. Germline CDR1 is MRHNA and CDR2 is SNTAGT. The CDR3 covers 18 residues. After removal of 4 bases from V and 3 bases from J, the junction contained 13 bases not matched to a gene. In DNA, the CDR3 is TGTGCCAGCAGTGGTTTTCGGCAGGGGGCTGCTTCTAATGAAAAACTGTTTTTT. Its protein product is CASSGFRQGAASNEKLFF.

The CDR3 region has the DNA TGCGCCAGCAGCATTTCGACTAGCCCCTACAATGAGCAGTTCTTC. This sequence encodes CASSISTSPYNEQFF. The chain recombines TRBV5-1 with TRBJ2-1; 7 bases match TRBD2. V dropped 4 bases and J dropped 2; count of bases not matched to a gene: 6. CDR1 and CDR2 from the germline V gene are SGHRS and YFSETQ. The CDR3 totals 15 residues.